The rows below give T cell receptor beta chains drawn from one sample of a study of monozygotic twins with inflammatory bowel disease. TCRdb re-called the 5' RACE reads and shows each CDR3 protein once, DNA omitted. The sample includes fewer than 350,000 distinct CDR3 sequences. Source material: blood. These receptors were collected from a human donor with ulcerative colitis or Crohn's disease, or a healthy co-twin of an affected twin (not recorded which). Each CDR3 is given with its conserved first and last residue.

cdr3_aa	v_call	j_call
CASSLSPPGLAEEQYF	TRBV27	TRBJ2-7
CASSLASGSPYEQYF	TRBV5-1	TRBJ2-7
CASKRNPVGTDTQYF	TRBV28	TRBJ2-3
CSGEDAYEQYF	TRBV20-1	TRBJ2-7
CASSLSGQTGYEQYF	TRBV7-2	TRBJ2-7
CASSFQDRGLGGYTF	TRBV12-3/TRBV12-4	TRBJ1-2
CASTRLGSLYNEQFF	TRBV27	TRBJ2-1
CASSPSTGAYEQYF	TRBV5-1	TRBJ2-7
CASRTTGRTEAFF	TRBV3-1	TRBJ1-1
CASSQGEVYSNQPQHF	TRBV4-1	TRBJ1-5
CSARALGQGSGYTF	TRBV20-1	TRBJ1-2
CASSSTTGGQPQHF	TRBV5-1	TRBJ1-5
CASSSAFRGQNYGYTF	TRBV28	TRBJ1-2
CSAFRGERAEAFF	TRBV20-1	TRBJ1-1
CAAGSGETQYF	TRBV10-3	TRBJ2-5
CSAGLVRVSTDTQYF	TRBV20-1	TRBJ2-3
CASAEKNTEAFF	TRBV6-2/TRBV6-3	TRBJ1-1
CASKRTSGGHGDIQYF	TRBV19	TRBJ2-4
CASSVSNEAQYF	TRBV6-1	TRBJ2-5
CASSQGGAGFALYF	TRBV3-1	TRBJ2-7
CASSPGGGTKNIQYF	TRBV5-1	TRBJ2-4
CASSSGTGVWNEQFF	TRBV5-1	TRBJ2-1